This T cell receptor (beta chain) was retrieved from a study of shared clonotypes between healthy human individuals. Whole-study results and caveats: Clonotype sharing among donors, it was expected, would be affected by sequencing depth.

The method was immunoSEQ multiplex PCR; TCRdb's version includes in-frame clones alone and lacks a portion of them. The sample yields 2 million to 2.5 million clones, 90% to 97% seen once. Turning to this clone: The antigen is not known. One end of the junction does not line up with germline, which may come from a read error.

The CDR3 contains 17 residues. The germline V gene encodes CDR1 SSHAT and CDR2 FNYEAQ (reference sequence). The source material was naive CD4+ T cells sorted from blood. The subset is: CD45RA+ positively selected. The chain links TRBV7-7 to TRBJ2-1; TRBD2 aligns across 14 bases. The TCR originated in a man aged 18 to 29 in good health. The CDR3 region has the DNA TGTGCTAGCAGCCGAGGACTAGCGGGAGGATTAGGCGATGAGCAGTTCTTC. It is translated as CASSRGLAGGLGDEQFF.